Shown below are 4 T cell receptor beta chains from a single sample sequenced in a study of identifying expanded T cells in peripheral blood. Produced via immunoSEQ multiplex PCR; TCRdb's table is partial and in-frame only. Of approximately 75,000 clones in the sample, roughly 90% were seen once. The sequencing input was blood. These receptors were obtained from a person aged 18 to 70 in good health.

The chain recombines TRBV28 with TRBJ1-2, with D tentatively TRBD1 (6 bases). This CDR3 comprises 14 residues. The V gene lost 5 bases and the J gene lost 4 bases, with 14 bases spanning the gap. The germline gives CDR1 MDHEN, CDR2 SYDVKM. The CDR3 sequence is CASSLMDSLYGYTF. The DNA for the CDR3 is TGTGCCAGCAGTCTAATGGACAGCCTCTATGGCTACACCTTC.

Concerning this clone itself: Other DNA sequences within the sample encode an identical CDR3. The chain is built from TRBV7-2 and TRBJ2-7; D might be TRBD1 or TRBD2, each matching 6 bases. CDR3 size: 15 residues. From germline, CDR1 is SGHTA and CDR2 FQGNSA. V was clipped by 1 base and J by 3 bases, with 13 bases between them. The CDR3 protein is CASSLGSGGGYEQYF. In DNA form, the CDR3 reads TGTGCCAGCAGCTTAGGGTCCGGAGGGGGCTACGAGCAGTACTTC.

The V call is TRBV7-2, the J call TRBJ2-5, with D tentatively TRBD1 or TRBD2 (6 bases each). CDR3 length: 16 residues. Germline lookup yields CDR1 SGHTA and CDR2 FQGNSA. V lost 5 bases and J 4 bases, leaving 20 bases between the germline ends. The CDR3 DNA reads as TGTGCCAGCAGCCCGCGGAGGGGGAGCGGTCGAGAGACCCAGTACTTC. This sequence encodes CASSPRRGSGRETQYF.

There are a few counts of this clone. The chain joins TRBV10-3 to TRBJ2-7; D is uncertain. This CDR3 has 10 residues. Germline-derived CDR1 and CDR2 are ENHRY and SYGVKD. The CDR3 loop reads CASGDYEQYF. CDR3 sequence (DNA): TGTGCGAGTGGGGACTACGAGCAGTACTTC.